Listed here are 26 T cell receptor beta chains from one sample, sequenced in a study of cytomegalovirus exposure and HLA in healthy donors listed by TCRdb under 2017. Library prep was done by the immunoSEQ multiplex PCR assay. For the multiplex PCR, a mixture combining 60 forward primers for TCR Vbeta segments and 13 reverse primers for TCR Jbeta segments was used. TCRdb obtained this table from immuneACCESS and retained in-frame rearrangements with V and J assigned. These tables miss some clones; where compared with another copy, unresolved V genes account for less than half of the shortfall, and the remainder is unexplained. This sample is represented by more than 95,000 clones; around 85% of them were singletons. Together, the top ten hold approximately 6.9% of the sample. Material: PBMCs. The source of these receptors is a man aged 25 to 40 in good health and CMV-seropositive.

This chain uses TRBV5-1 with TRBJ2-5, with D maybe TRBD1 (5 bases). CDR1 is SGHRS and CDR2 is YFSETQ in the germline V gene. V lost 0 bases and J 5 bases, leaving 11 bases between the germline ends. The CDR3 runs 14 residues. The CDR3 sequence is CASSLEGRAETQYF. DNA of the CDR3: TGCGCCAGCAGCTTGGAGGGCAGGGCTGAGACCCAGTACTTC.

The V call is TRBV30, the J call TRBJ1-5, with 11 nucleotides matching TRBD1. V lost 3 bases and J lost 7; bases outside the gene matches: 5. Per germline, CDR1 GTSNPN and CDR2 SVGIG (reference sequence). CDR3 length equals 14 residues. The CDR3 nucleotides read TGTGCCTGGAGCTGGACAGGGGGCGGACAGCCCCAGCATTTT. As protein: CAWSWTGGGQPQHF. The variable domain in full, with the rest retrieved from reference TRBV30 and TRBJ1-5, is SQTIHQWPATLVQPVGSPLSLECTVEGTSNPNLYWYRQAAGRGLQLLFYSVGIGQISSEVPQNLSASRPQDRQFILSSKKLLLSDSGFYLCAWSWTGGGQPQHFGDGTRLSIL.

V usage is TRBV13 and J usage is TRBJ2-3; 13 positions match TRBD2. The CDR3 contains 16 residues. Losses at the gene ends were 3 bases for V and 6 bases for J; bases not matched to a gene: 6. Germline assignment: CDR1 PRHDT and CDR2 FYEKMQ (reference sequence). The CDR3 is CASSFRELAGGDTQYF. The CDR3 region has the DNA TGTGCCAGCAGCTTCCGGGAACTAGCGGGGGGGGATACGCAGTATTTT. Together with reference TRBV13 and TRBJ2-3, the CDR3 gives the full variable domain: AAGVIQSPRHLIKEKRETATLKCYPIPRHDTVYWYQQGPGQDPQFLISFYEKMQSDKGSIPDRFSAQQFSDYHSELNMSSLELGDSALYFCASSFRELAGGDTQYFGPGTRLTVL.

V is TRBV10-3 and J is TRBJ1-1; D is possibly TRBD1 (6 bases). Germline CDR1 reads ENHRY; CDR2 reads SYGVKD. The CDR3 runs to 12 residues. V lost 8 bases and J 0 bases, leaving 7 bases between the germline ends. CDR3 nucleotides: TGTGCCATCGAGGGGGTGAACACTGAAGCTTTCTTT. The encoded protein is CAIEGVNTEAFF.

The chain combines TRBV5-1 with TRBJ2-7; 10 bases agree with TRBD1. The junction had 9 bases not matched to a gene; V was cut back by 3 bases and J by 6 bases. This CDR3 has 15 amino acids. Germline lookup yields CDR1 SGHRS and CDR2 YFSETQ. As DNA, the CDR3 is TGCGCCAGCAGCTCCCGCCGGGACAGGGGCAGCGAGCAGTACTTC. Translation: CASSSRRDRGSEQYF.

The chain has TRBV4-2 and TRBJ2-5, with D perhaps matching TRBD2 (6 bases). This CDR3 region has 16 residues. V was shortened by 0 bases and J by 2 bases, with 13 bases between the two germline ends. Germline CDR1 and CDR2: LGHNA and YNFKEQ. The DNA of the CDR3 is TGTGCCAGCAGCCAAGACGTCGGTGGACTACAAGAGACCCAGTACTTC. Translated, it gives CASSQDVGGLQETQYF.

This chain connects TRBV29-1 to TRBJ1-2, with D uncertain. V was pared by 8 bases and J by 3 bases, with 16 bases between. There are 13 residues in the CDR3. Germline V gene sequence: CDR1 SQVTM, CDR2 ANQGSEA. CDR3 nucleotides: TGCAGCTATACTGGAGCCCAATACTATGGCTACACCTTC. It yields the protein CSYTGAQYYGYTF. The full variable domain, in which reference TRBV29-1 and TRBJ1-2 provide the parts outside the CDR3, is SAVISQKPSRDICQRGTSLTIQCQVDSQVTMMFWYRQQPGQSLTLIATANQGSEATYESGFVIDKFPISRPNLTFSTLTVSNMSPEDSSIYLCSYTGAQYYGYTFGSGTRLTVV.

The rearrangement joins TRBV5-6 to TRBJ1-2, with 10 bases lining up with TRBD1. Trimming removed 3 bases from V and 0 bases from J; junction bases left unmatched: 5. CDR1 and CDR2 (germline): SGHDT, YYEEEE. This CDR3 has 16 residues. CDR3 sequence (DNA): TGTGCCAGCAGCTACGGACAGGGGGGCTCTAACTATGGCTACACCTTC. Amino acids: CASSYGQGGSNYGYTF.

This sequence joins TRBV5-1 and TRBJ1-2; maybe TRBD1 (5 bases). V was pared by 0 bases and J by 0 bases, with 21 bases between. Germline values: CDR1 SGHRS, CDR2 YFSETQ. This CDR3 region has 19 residues. The CDR3 DNA reads TGCGCCAGCAGCTTGGGTCCGCGGGGCCTTTCTACCGCTAACTATGGCTACACCTTC. It codes for CASSLGPRGLSTANYGYTF.

CDR3 DNA: TGCGCCAGCAGCTTGGCCGTAGGAGGAGAGACCCAGTACTTC. Its translation is CASSLAVGGETQYF. V usage is TRBV5-1 and J usage is TRBJ2-5, with D possibly matching TRBD2 (5 bases). The V gene lost 0 bases and the J gene lost 4 bases, with 10 bases spanning the gap. Germline loops: CDR1 SGHRS, CDR2 YFSETQ. This CDR3 has 14 amino acids.

V gene TRBV5-1 combines with J gene TRBJ1-1; 7 bases fit TRBD1. The J segment lost 2 bases and the V segment lost 4 bases, leaving 5 bases of the junction unmatched. Germline V gives CDR1 SGHRS, CDR2 YFSETQ. The CDR3 consists of 14 residues. The chain's CDR3 is CASSGWTGNTEAFF. CDR3 in DNA: TGCGCCAGCAGCGGGTGGACAGGTAACACTGAAGCTTTCTTT. The whole variable domain, remainder taken from reference TRBV5-1 and TRBJ1-1, is KAGVTQTPRYLIKTRGQQVTLSCSPISGHRSVSWYQQTPGQGLQFLFEYFSETQRNKGNFPGRFSGRQFSNSRSEMNVSTLELGDSALYLCASSGWTGNTEAFFGQGTRLTVV.

The CDR3 DNA reads TGCGCCAGCAGCCAAGAGGGGGCTGGGACCGGGGAGCTGTTTTTT. Amino acids: CASSQEGAGTGELFF. The chain employs TRBV4-3 and TRBJ2-2; D possibly corresponds to TRBD1 (6 bases). Germline V CDR1 and CDR2: LGHNA, YSLEER. CDR3 length: 15 amino acids. Deletions cut 0 bases from V and 5 bases from J, with 10 bases between.

The CDR3 here is CASSTMGRQLQETQYF. The CDR3 region has the DNA TGTGCCAGCAGCACCATGGGCAGACAGCTACAAGAGACCCAGTACTTC. The rearrangement joins TRBV5-6 to TRBJ2-5; tentatively, D is TRBD1 (5 bases). This CDR3 region has 16 residues. Trimming removed 4 bases from V and 2 bases from J, with 18 bases in between. Germline V gene data show CDR1 as SGHDT and CDR2 as YYEEEE.

This chain connects TRBV9 to TRBJ1-2; D is uncertain. The CDR3 consists of 15 residues. V lost 2 bases and J 8 bases, leaving 19 bases between the germline ends. Germline V gives CDR1 SGDLS, CDR2 YYNGEE. In nucleotides, the CDR3 is TGTGCCAGCAGCGTCGGACTTAAGATCGTCGGAGGCTACACCTTC. Translating gives CASSVGLKIVGGYTF.

The chain combines TRBV19 with TRBJ2-2; 11 bases fit TRBD2. Germline loops: CDR1 LNHDA, CDR2 SQIVND (reference sequence). CDR3 length: 15 residues. The ends lost 4 bases at V and 8 bases at J; junction bases unmatched: 6. The CDR3 protein is CASSTTSGGGGELFF. DNA of the CDR3: TGTGCCAGTAGTACCACTAGCGGGGGAGGTGGGGAGCTGTTTTTT.

J is TRBJ2-3 and V is TRBV30; 7 bases are a match to TRBD1. V shed 1 base and J 2 bases; nucleotides not matched to a gene: 3. Looked up from germline, CDR1 is GTSNPN and CDR2 is SVGIG (reference sequence). The CDR3 spans 14 residues. This CDR3 reads CAWSAGTVTDTQYF. The CDR3 bases are TGTGCCTGGAGTGCCGGGACAGTCACAGATACGCAGTATTTT.

The gene calls are TRBV28 and TRBJ2-7; D perhaps matches TRBD1 (5 bases). The CDR3 consists of 16 residues. Germline CDR1 is MDHEN and CDR2 is SYDVKM. V was shortened by 6 bases and J by 0 bases, with 18 bases between the two germline ends. CDR3 region: CASSLPRGITSYEQYF. CDR3 nucleotides: TGTGCCAGCAGCTTACCTAGGGGTATCACCTCCTACGAGCAGTACTTC.

The genes are TRBV5-4 and TRBJ2-1, with TRBD1 as a possible D gene (5 bases). V was shortened by 4 bases and J by 5 bases, with 10 bases between the two germline ends. Germline-derived CDR1 and CDR2 are SGHNT and YYREEE (reference sequence). The CDR3 contains 13 residues. CDR3 sequence: CASSPAQDNEQFF. For the CDR3, the DNA is TGTGCCAGCAGCCCTGCACAGGACAATGAGCAGTTCTTC.

This chain links TRBV5-1 with TRBJ1-1, with D uncertain. V was trimmed by 0 bases and J by 4 bases, leaving 10 bases between them. This CDR3 is 14 amino acids long. CDR1 SGHRS and CDR2 YFSETQ come from the germline V gene. This chain's CDR3 is CASSLGEAFTEAFF. Written as DNA, the CDR3 is TGCGCCAGCAGCTTGGGGGAGGCATTCACTGAAGCTTTCTTT.

J is TRBJ2-5 and V is TRBV19; weak D call: TRBD2 (6 bases). V was trimmed by 1 base and J by 9 bases, leaving 21 bases between them. This CDR3 is built from 16 residues. Germline V lookup: CDR1 LNHDA, CDR2 SQIVND (reference sequence). The chain's CDR3 is CASSIVFGGTRVAQYF. Written as DNA, the CDR3 is TGTGCCAGTAGTATAGTTTTCGGAGGGACGAGGGTGGCCCAGTACTTC.

This clone was seen once. The chain links TRBV6-5 to TRBJ1-1; TRBD1 might be the D (5 bases). The V gene's germline CDR1 is MNHEY and CDR2 SVGAGI. Trimming cost V 5 bases and J 1 base, with 11 bases left between them. The CDR3 has 14 residues. The CDR3 here is CASSGGEANTEAFF. DNA of the CDR3: TGTGCCAGCAGTGGGGGGGAGGCGAACACTGAAGCTTTCTTT.

This chain connects TRBV13 to TRBJ2-7, with D tentatively TRBD1 (6 bases). The CDR3 has 15 amino acids. Germline loops: CDR1 PRHDT, CDR2 FYEKMQ (reference sequence). V was pared by 4 bases and J by 5 bases, with 18 bases between. The CDR3 loop reads CASSSSGEGVDEQYF. The CDR3 DNA sequence: TGTGCCAGCAGCTCCTCCGGAGAGGGGGTCGACGAGCAGTACTTC.

CDR3 sequence reads: CATSDSGGAISEQFF. The CDR3 region has the DNA TGTGCCACCAGCGATAGCGGGGGGGCCATCAGTGAGCAGTTCTTC. The chain links TRBV15 to TRBJ2-1; 11 positions agree with TRBD2. The CDR3 covers 15 residues. Germline loops: CDR1 LNHNV, CDR2 YYDKDF (reference sequence). V was pared by 5 bases and J by 9 bases, with 9 bases of the junction left unmatched.

J is TRBJ2-1 and V is TRBV5-1; 7 bases align to TRBD2. The V and J ends lost 4 bases and 7 bases, in that order; junction bases with no gene match: 2. This CDR3 spans 12 amino acids. Germline V CDR1 and CDR2: SGHRS, YFSETQ. CDR3 sequence reads: CASSDSGNEQFF. In DNA form, the CDR3 reads TGCGCCAGCAGCGATAGCGGGAATGAGCAGTTCTTC.

The chain joins TRBV5-1 to TRBJ1-3; 9 bases are a match to TRBD1. CDR1 is SGHRS and CDR2 is YFSETQ in the germline V gene. Germline trimming cut 3 bases from V and 4 bases from J; bases unmatched to any gene: 2. This CDR3 region has 14 residues. The CDR3 protein is CASSWTGEGNTIYF. The DNA for the CDR3 is TGCGCCAGCAGCTGGACAGGGGAAGGAAACACCATATATTTT.

The rearrangement links TRBV5-1 to TRBJ2-3; the match to TRBD2 covers 8 bases. Trimming at V came to 0 bases and at J to 2 bases, leaving 2 bases not matched to a gene. This CDR3 region has 15 residues. Germline CDR1 reads SGHRS; CDR2 reads YFSETQ. The CDR3 bases are TGCGCCAGCAGCTTGGGAGCGGGGGACACAGATACGCAGTATTTT. This sequence encodes CASSLGAGDTDTQYF.